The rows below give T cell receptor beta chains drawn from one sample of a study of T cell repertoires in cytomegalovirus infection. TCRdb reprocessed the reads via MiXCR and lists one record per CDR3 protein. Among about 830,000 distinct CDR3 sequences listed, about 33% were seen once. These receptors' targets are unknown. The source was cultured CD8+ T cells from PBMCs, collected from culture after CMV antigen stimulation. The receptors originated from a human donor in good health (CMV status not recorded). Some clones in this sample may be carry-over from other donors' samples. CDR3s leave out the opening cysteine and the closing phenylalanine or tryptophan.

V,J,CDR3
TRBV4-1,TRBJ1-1,ASSHPDTMNTEAF
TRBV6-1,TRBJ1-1,ASSEPPDRNTEAF
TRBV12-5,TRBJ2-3,ASGLGGPDTQY
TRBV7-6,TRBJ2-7,ASSLALLPTADEQY
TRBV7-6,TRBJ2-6,ASSSGHLSSGANVLT
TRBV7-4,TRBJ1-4,ASPADHGHEKLF
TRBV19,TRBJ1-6,ASSLGLSSPLH
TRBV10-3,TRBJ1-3,AIRSTGMGSGNTIY
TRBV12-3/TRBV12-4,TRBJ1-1,AGGAGLNTEAF
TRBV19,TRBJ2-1,ASSIDSAGHFSYNEQF
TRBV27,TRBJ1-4,ASRPLGGAGGEKLF
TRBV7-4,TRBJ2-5,ASNPGTGGRETQY
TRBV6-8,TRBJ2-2,ASKFPNPKTGRDTGELF
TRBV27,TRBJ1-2,ASSLRGGVGGYT
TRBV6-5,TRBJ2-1,ASSNPRTSGYNEQF
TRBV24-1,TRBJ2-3,ATSDSYRDSPTDTQY
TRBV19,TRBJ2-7,ASSHPGAYYEQY
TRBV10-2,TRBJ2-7,ASSARSQAYEQY
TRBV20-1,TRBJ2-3,SATLTDTQY
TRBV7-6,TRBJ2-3,ASSQRDRGPDTQY
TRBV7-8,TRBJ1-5,ASRPTGQGDYSNQPQH
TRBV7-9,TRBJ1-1,ASSLLLVQGVDEAF
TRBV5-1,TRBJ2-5,ASSFPDRGLDIETQY
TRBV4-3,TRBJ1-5,ASSQERVNQPQH
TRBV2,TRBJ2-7,ASSEEAGGSYEQY
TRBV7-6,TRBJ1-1,ASSLKSGGEAF
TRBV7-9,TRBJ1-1,ASSPMGQGDRNTEAF
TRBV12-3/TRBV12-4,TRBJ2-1,ASSFHTDGYNEQF
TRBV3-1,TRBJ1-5,ASSQDPRAGDQPQH